One and the same sample provided the 8 T cell receptor beta chains below, sequenced in a study of blood T cells in healthy people across ages. Together with a sample-barcoded 5' primer, a J-beta primer mix was included in a second PCR lasting roughly 6 to 12 cycles. TCRdb used MiXCR to reprocess the 5' RACE reads, holding one entry per CDR3 protein. Seen here are 270,000 or so distinct CDR3 sequences, 25% to 30% observed once, and the top ten hold approximately 30%. Material: blood. These receptor sequences come from an older woman in good health.

This clonotype has a count of ten or more. The chain uses TRBV3-1 and TRBJ1-6; D gene unclear. Per the germline V gene, CDR1 is LGHDT and CDR2 is YNNKEL (reference sequence). This CDR3 comprises 16 residues. Trimming cost V 2 bases and J 10 bases, with 18 bases left between them. CDR3 sequence (DNA): TGTGCCAGCAGCCAACGAAAGGCCCAGAGTGGATCACCCCTCCACTTT. Its protein product is CASSQRKAQSGSPLHF.

The V and J genes are TRBV7-2 and TRBJ2-1; 8 nucleotides match TRBD1. CDR1 and CDR2 (germline): SGHTA, FQGNSA. Trimming cost V 3 bases and J 0 bases; bases outside gene matches: 4. The CDR3 totals 16 residues. CDR3 region: CASSFTGGTSYNEQFF. CDR3 in DNA: TGTGCCAGCAGCTTCACAGGGGGTACCTCCTACAATGAGCAGTTCTTC. Filled out from reference TRBV7-2 and TRBJ2-1, the complete variable domain reads GAGVSQSPSNKVTEKGKDVELRCDPISGHTALYWYRQSLGQGLEFLIYFQGNSAPDKSGLPSDRFSAERTGGSVSTLTIQRTQQEDSAVYLCASSFTGGTSYNEQFFGPGTRLTVL.

This chain connects TRBV10-3 to TRBJ1-5, with D possibly being TRBD1 (6 bases). The CDR3 is made up of 14 amino acids. CDR1 and CDR2 (germline): ENHRY, SYGVKD. V was pared by 5 bases and J by 4 bases, with 12 bases between. CDR3 DNA: TGTGCCATCAGTACTGGACAGCCTAATCAGCCCCAGCATTTT. It specifies CAISTGQPNQPQHF.

This clonotype has more than one count but fewer than ten. The J gene is TRBJ2-4, the V gene TRBV20-1, with a weak D call TRBD2 (5 bases). Germline CDR1 reads DFQATT; CDR2 reads SNEGSKA (reference sequence). The CDR3 loop spans 16 amino acids. The V gene lost 1 base and the J gene lost 0 bases, with 13 bases spanning the gap. CDR3 coding DNA: TGCAGTGCTAGAGTTGCGGAGGCCCTAGCCAAAAACATTCAGTACTTC. As protein: CSARVAEALAKNIQYF.

This clonotype has more than one count but fewer than ten. The CDR3 nucleotides are TGTGCCAGCGGAACGTCGCACGCTTTGTACTTC. It is translated as CASGTSHALYF. The chain combines TRBV25-1 with TRBJ2-7; no firm D call. The V gene's germline CDR1 is MGHDK and CDR2 SYGVNS. V was pared by 8 bases and J by 12 bases, with 17 bases between. The CDR3 runs 11 residues.

This clonotype was observed a few times. The chain has TRBV5-1 and TRBJ2-2; D not certain. V lost 0 bases and J lost 5, with 5 bases in between. The CDR3 runs to 13 residues. Germline lookup yields CDR1 SGHRS and CDR2 YFSETQ. The CDR3 here is CASSLEFTGELFF. The CDR3 DNA reads as TGCGCCAGCAGCTTGGAATTTACCGGGGAGCTGTTTTTT.

This clonotype was detected a few times. The chain couples TRBV7-9 to TRBJ2-3, with TRBD2 as a possible D gene (5 bases). V lost 3 bases to trimming and J lost 0 bases, with 7 bases between them. The CDR3 runs 14 residues. Germline values: CDR1 SEHNR, CDR2 FQNEAQ (reference sequence). For the CDR3, the DNA is TGTGCCAGCAGCTTTAGCGCTAGCACAGATACGCAGTATTTT. Protein product: CASSFSASTDTQYF.

The chain combines TRBV20-1 with TRBJ2-5; TRBD1 matches at 12 bases. Near its end, the DNA agrees better with TRBJ2-1, so the J call may be wrong. CDR1 is DFQATT, CDR2 SNEGSKA, per germline (reference sequence). This CDR3 spans 17 amino acids. The CDR3 sequence: CSARNQGGQGAPGEQFF. The CDR3 DNA sequence: TGCAGTGCTAGAAATCAAGGGGGACAGGGGGCTCCGGGTGAGCAGTTCTTC.